This is a list of T cell receptor beta chains from one sample in a study of type 1 and type 2 diabetes patients. TCRdb reprocessed the multiplex PCR reads with MiXCR, giving one entry per CDR3 protein. Of a few hundred thousand distinct CDR3 sequences in the sample, roughly 50% were seen once. Sequenced material: peripheral blood mononuclear cells (PBMCs). The source is a man younger than 30 with type 2 diabetes. The CDR3 runs from the conserved cysteine through the conserved F or W. The order of the fields is V gene, D gene, J gene, clone size, CDR3 DNA, CDR3 protein. A D gene is named only where the DNA matches it firmly. Expanded clones get a size class; other rows say once, few or many, or leave the size out.

TRBV7-2,NA,TRBJ1-5,NA,TGTGCCAGCAGCTTAACGGCGTCAGTAAATCAGCCCCAGCATTTT,CASSLTASVNQPQHF
TRBV6-6,NA,TRBJ2-7,many,TGTGCCAGCAGTTACTACACTGCCGACGAGCAGTACTTC,CASSYYTADEQYF
TRBV30,TRBD2,TRBJ2-1,NA,TGTGCCGCTACTAGCGGGAGTCTTTTCGGTACGAACAATGAGCAGTTCTTC,CAATSGSLFGTNNEQFF
TRBV6-1,NA,TRBJ1-2,NA,TGTGCCAGCAGTACTACCAAGGACGTAGCTAACTATGGCTACACCTTC,CASSTTKDVANYGYTF
TRBV2,NA,TRBJ2-5,many,TGTGCCAGTACAGGTGAAGAAGAGACCCAGTACTTC,CASTGEEETQYF
TRBV6-6,TRBD2,TRBJ2-3,NA,TGTGCCAGCAGGGGACTAGCGGGAGATCTGGATACGCAGTATTTT,CASRGLAGDLDTQYF
TRBV11-2,NA,TRBJ2-7,NA,TGTGCCAGCAGCTTTCACTACGAGCAGTACTTC,CASSFHYEQYF
TRBV27,NA,TRBJ1-1,few,TGTGCCAGCAGCCGCTTGGTTTCTGTCACTGAAGCTTTCTTT,CASSRLVSVTEAFF
TRBV6-2/TRBV6-3,NA,TRBJ1-1,NA,TGTGCCAGCAGTTACTCGACTAAGGGTGAGGCTTTCTTT,CASSYSTKGEAFF
TRBV10-3,TRBD1,TRBJ2-7,NA,TGTGCCATCAGTGATGGGGACAGGGGGCCCCACGAGCAGTACTTC,CAISDGDRGPHEQYF
TRBV9,NA,TRBJ2-2,NA,TGTGCCAGCAGCCCAGGGAACACCGGGGAGCTGTTTTTT,CASSPGNTGELFF
TRBV4-1,TRBD2,TRBJ2-7,few,TGCGCCAGCAGCCAAGGTAGCGGGGTTGGCTACGAGCAGTACTTC,CASSQGSGVGYEQYF
TRBV20-1,NA,TRBJ2-2,few,TGCAGTGCTCGGACACGGGACGTAAACACCGGGGAGCTGTTTTTT,CSARTRDVNTGELFF
TRBV7-2,TRBD1,TRBJ1-4,NA,TGTGCCAGCAGCCCAGGACAGGGGGGTTCGAATAATGAAAAACTGTTTTTT,CASSPGQGGSNNEKLFF
TRBV14,NA,TRBJ2-2,NA,TGTGCCAGCAGCCACGACACCTACACCGGGGAGCTGTTTTTT,CASSHDTYTGELFF
TRBV15,NA,TRBJ2-1,NA,TGTGCCACCAGCTCCACCAACGGTAATGAGCAGTTCTTC,CATSSTNGNEQFF
TRBV7-2,TRBD2,TRBJ2-7,NA,TGTGCCAGCAGATCTAGCGGGACCCAAAGTTACTACGAGCAGTACTTC,CASRSSGTQSYYEQYF
TRBV10-1,NA,TRBJ2-5,NA,TGCGCCAGCAATGAGTCAAGCACCCAAGAGACCCAGTACTTC,CASNESSTQETQYF
TRBV29-1,NA,TRBJ1-4,NA,TGCAGCGTCCCCGGGACGGTGGAGGAAAAACTGTTTTTT,CSVPGTVEEKLFF
TRBV19,NA,TRBJ1-5,once,TGTGCCAGTTGTTCAGAGACCTATAGCAATCAGCCCCAGCATTTT,CASCSETYSNQPQHF
TRBV20-1,TRBD2,TRBJ2-7,few,TGCAGTGCTAGAGGACTAGCGGGAGTTTACCGCTCCTACGAGCAGTACTTC,CSARGLAGVYRSYEQYF
TRBV19,NA,TRBJ2-7,many,TGTGCCAGTAGTATGCAGGGATACGAGCAGTACTTC,CASSMQGYEQYF
TRBV12-3/TRBV12-4,TRBD1,TRBJ2-5,NA,TGTGCCAGCAGTCCCGGACAGGACCAGTACTTC,CASSPGQDQYF
TRBV7-2,NA,TRBJ1-2,few,TGTGCCAGCAGCGTCCGGGGAAACAAAAACTATGGCTACACCTTC,CASSVRGNKNYGYTF
TRBV7-6,NA,TRBJ1-4,many,TGTGCCAGCAGCTTAAACTACAGGGAGGGACTGTTTTTT,CASSLNYREGLFF
TRBV5-1,NA,TRBJ1-2,NA,TGCGCCAGCAGCCCGGACGGGACAAGGGCTAACTATGGCTACACCTTC,CASSPDGTRANYGYTF
TRBV7-2,TRBD2,TRBJ2-7,few,TGTACCAGCAGCTTAGGTCACGGGGGGAACTCCTACGAGCAGTACTTC,CTSSLGHGGNSYEQYF
TRBV19,NA,TRBJ2-7,NA,TGTGCCAGTAGTATAGGGGTAGCCGAGCAGTACTTC,CASSIGVAEQYF
TRBV20-1,TRBD2,TRBJ2-1,NA,TGCAGTGCTTATAAGCGGGAGGGCCAATCCTACAATGAGCAGTTCTTC,CSAYKREGQSYNEQFF
TRBV2,NA,TRBJ2-5,many,TGTGCCAGCAGTGCATCCGGGGCCAGGGCAGAGACCCAGTACTTC,CASSASGARAETQYF
TRBV5-1,NA,TRBJ1-1,few,TGCGCCAGCAGCTTGAATTGGGGGATAGAAGCTTTCTTT,CASSLNWGIEAFF
TRBV25-1,NA,TRBJ2-7,NA,TGTGCCAGCAGTGAAGCACAGGACTCCGAGCAGTACTTC,CASSEAQDSEQYF
TRBV7-2,NA,TRBJ2-2,NA,TGTGCCAGCAGCTTTTCCTCAGGATACACCGGGGAGCTGTTTTTT,CASSFSSGYTGELFF
TRBV30,NA,TRBJ1-1,few,TGTGCCTGGAGTGGTTTTGTTTGGGGGGAAGCTTTCTTT,CAWSGFVWGEAFF
TRBV4-1,NA,TRBJ1-1,NA,TGCGCCAGCAGCCAAGATGGGTCGCTGGGTTCGATGGCTTTCTTT,CASSQDGSLGSMAFF
TRBV2,NA,TRBJ2-3,NA,TGTGCCAGCAGTGAAGGGCCCGGGACCCCCAGGCAGTATTTT,CASSEGPGTPRQYF
TRBV11-2,TRBD1,TRBJ1-1,NA,TGTGCCGGAACACAGGGGTCGAACACTGAAGCTTTCTTT,CAGTQGSNTEAFF
TRBV12-3/TRBV12-4,TRBD1,TRBJ2-3,once,TGTGCCAGCAGTTTAAGACAGGGCAGTGGTGAGGGGCAGTATTTT,CASSLRQGSGEGQYF
TRBV30,NA,TRBJ1-1,NA,TGTGCCTGGAGTGTACTCCTGAACACTGAAGCTTTCTTT,CAWSVLLNTEAFF
TRBV19,NA,TRBJ1-5,NA,TGTGCCAGTAGTATTATCTTCCGGGGCAATCAGCCCCAGCATTTT,CASSIIFRGNQPQHF
TRBV20-1,TRBD2,TRBJ2-5,few,TGCAGTGCCGGAGTAGCGGGAGGAGAGACCCAGTACTTC,CSAGVAGGETQYF
TRBV2,TRBD2,TRBJ2-7,many,TGTGCCAGCAATAGCGGGGGGAGCTCCTACGAGCAGTACTTC,CASNSGGSSYEQYF
TRBV7-2,NA,TRBJ2-2,NA,TGTGCCAGCAGACCGGACAGTACCTTCCACACCGGGGAGCTGTTTTTT,CASRPDSTFHTGELFF
TRBV25-1,NA,TRBJ2-7,NA,TGTGCCAGCAGCCAATACGAGCGTTCGAGCTACGAGCAGTACTTC,CASSQYERSSYEQYF
TRBV20-1,TRBD1,TRBJ2-5,NA,TGCAGTGCTAGTTTGGCGGGACAGGAGGTGCAAGAGACCCAGTACTTC,CSASLAGQEVQETQYF
TRBV20-1,NA,TRBJ2-5,once,TGCAGTGCTAGAGAGCAGGTTTCCCCAGAGACCCAGTACTTC,CSAREQVSPETQYF
TRBV11-2,TRBD2,TRBJ2-3,NA,TGTGCCAGCAGTTCTATAGGGAGGGGAACAGATACGCAGTATTTT,CASSSIGRGTDTQYF
TRBV7-8,NA,TRBJ2-7,NA,TGTGCCAGCAGCTTAGTGCCGGTCTCCTACGAGCAGTACTTC,CASSLVPVSYEQYF
TRBV6-6,NA,TRBJ2-7,NA,TGTGCCATCAGTGGAGGCATGGACTACGAGCAGTACTTC,CAISGGMDYEQYF
TRBV2,TRBD1,TRBJ1-1,many,TGTGCCACACAGGGGTACACTGAAGCTTTCTTT,CATQGYTEAFF
TRBV14,NA,TRBJ1-1,NA,TGTGCCAGCAGCCAAGATCAGGGCCGCTACACTGAAGCTTTCTTT,CASSQDQGRYTEAFF
TRBV18,NA,TRBJ2-6,NA,TGTGCCAGCTCACCGACACTGGCAGCCTCTGGGGCCAACGTCCTGACTTTC,CASSPTLAASGANVLTF
TRBV2,TRBD1,TRBJ2-1,once,TGTGCCAGCAATCCACAGGGGGCCTACAATGAGCAGTTCTTC,CASNPQGAYNEQFF
TRBV11-2,TRBD2,TRBJ2-7,NA,TGTGCCAGCAGCGCAATAGCGGGGGGACCGTTATTATCCTACGAGCAGTACTTC,CASSAIAGGPLLSYEQYF
TRBV4-3,NA,TRBJ1-1,NA,TGCGCCAGCAGCCAAGTCCTAAGGAGCTCCACTGAAGCTTTCTTT,CASSQVLRSSTEAFF
TRBV2,NA,TRBJ2-2,NA,TGTGCCAGCAGTGAAGGGCGGGGTGAGACCGGGGAGCTGTTTTTT,CASSEGRGETGELFF
TRBV10-3,NA,TRBJ2-7,many,TGTGCCATCAGTGGGGGAGCCTACGAGCAGTACTTC,CAISGGAYEQYF
TRBV19,NA,TRBJ2-5,NA,TGTGCCAGTAGTGCCGAACAGCGTTCCATTCAAGAGACCCAGTACTTC,CASSAEQRSIQETQYF